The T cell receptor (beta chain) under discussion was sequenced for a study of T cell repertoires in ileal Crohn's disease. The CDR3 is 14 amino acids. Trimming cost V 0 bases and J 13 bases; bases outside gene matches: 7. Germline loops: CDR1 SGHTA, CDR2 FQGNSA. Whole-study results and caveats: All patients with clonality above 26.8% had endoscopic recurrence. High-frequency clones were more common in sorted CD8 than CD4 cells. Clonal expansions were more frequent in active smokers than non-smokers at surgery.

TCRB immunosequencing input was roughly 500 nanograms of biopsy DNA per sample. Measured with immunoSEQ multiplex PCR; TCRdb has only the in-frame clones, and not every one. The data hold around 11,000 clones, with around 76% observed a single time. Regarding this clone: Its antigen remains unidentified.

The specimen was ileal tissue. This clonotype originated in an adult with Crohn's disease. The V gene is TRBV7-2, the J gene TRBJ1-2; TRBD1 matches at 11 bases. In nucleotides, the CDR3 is TGTGCCAGCAGCTTAGCCGCGACCGGGACAGGGGGCACCTTC. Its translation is CASSLAATGTGGTF.